A single sample gave rise to the 25 T cell receptor beta chains below, sequenced in a study of blood T cell repertoires in COVID-19. Method: immunoSEQ multiplex PCR; TCRdb's copy keeps in-frame clones and lacks some. Of some 120,000 clones in the sample, about 86% were seen once. The sample was peripheral blood. All receptors come from a man older than 75 with active or convalescent COVID-19.

The chain joins TRBV18 to TRBJ1-5; D might be TRBD1 (5 bases). The CDR3 runs to 16 residues. Between the trimmed V and J ends, which lost 5 bases and 0 bases, there was a span of 14 bases. Germline assignment: CDR1 KGHSH and CDR2 LQKENI. The CDR3 DNA sequence: TGTGCCAGCTCATCGCCGGGGGGATATAGCAATCAGCCCCAGCATTTT. The encoded protein is CASSSPGGYSNQPQHF.

This chain connects TRBV10-2 to TRBJ1-2; no reliable D call. The CDR3 is 15 amino acids. V lost 0 bases and J 5 bases, leaving 13 bases between the germline ends. Germline lookup yields CDR1 WSHSY and CDR2 SAAADI. CDR3 in amino acids: CASSESLGSLYGYTF. CDR3 DNA sequence: TGCGCCAGCAGTGAGTCGTTGGGGAGCCTTTATGGCTACACCTTC.

A note on this clone: Other DNA sequences in this specimen translate into the identical CDR3. The chain has TRBV7-2 and TRBJ1-2; the match to TRBD1 covers 9 bases. Germline-derived CDR1 and CDR2 are SGHTA and FQGNSA. With V trimmed by 6 bases and J by 4 bases, 3 bases remained unmatched. The CDR3 covers 13 residues. Here the CDR3 DNA reads TGTGCCAGCAGACGACAGGGGGGCTATGGCTACACCTTC. It encodes CASRRQGGYGYTF. Full variable domain (remainder filled in from reference TRBV7-2 and TRBJ1-2): GAGVSQSPSNKVTEKGKDVELRCDPISGHTALYWYRQSLGQGLEFLIYFQGNSAPDKSGLPSDRFSAERTGGSVSTLTIQRTQQEDSAVYLCASRRQGGYGYTFGSGTRLTVV.

The V and J genes are TRBV19 and TRBJ1-2; 7 bases align to TRBD1. This CDR3 is 14 amino acids long. J gave up 4 bases and V 3 bases, and 5 bases lay outside the gene matches. Germline V gives CDR1 LNHDA, CDR2 SQIVND (reference sequence). This chain's CDR3 is CASSIPSGGYGYTF. CDR3 DNA: TGTGCCAGTAGTATCCCCTCAGGGGGCTATGGCTACACCTTC.

The chain employs TRBV3-1 (or the pseudogene TRBV3-2) and TRBJ2-5; D might be TRBD2 (5 bases). CDR3 length: 14 residues. Germline V lookup: CDR1 LGHDT, CDR2 YNNKEL (reference sequence). V gave up 0 bases and J gave up 5 bases, with 10 bases separating them. The CDR3 DNA sequence: TGTGCCAGCAGCCAAGAGGGTAGGGAGGAGACCCAGTACTTC. This codes for CASSQEGREETQYF.

This clone was seen only a few times. V usage is TRBV28 and J usage is TRBJ1-2; 7 nucleotides align to TRBD1. The CDR3 loop spans 13 amino acids. V was pared by 7 bases and J by 8 bases, with 10 bases of the junction left unmatched. From germline, CDR1 is MDHEN and CDR2 SYDVKM. The CDR3 spells CASTLNRGQGYTF. CDR3 nucleotide sequence: TGTGCCAGCACCCTAAACAGGGGACAAGGCTACACCTTC.

This clone was observed a handful of times. This chain joins TRBV28 and TRBJ1-2; maybe TRBD1 (5 bases). The germline CDR1 and CDR2 sequences are MDHEN and SYDVKM. The CDR3 loop spans 13 amino acids. Trimming stripped 5 bases from V and 8 bases from J, with 15 bases between. CDR3 nucleotide sequence: TGTGCCAGCAGTCCTCATCCAGGGAGGGGCTACACCTTC. It specifies CASSPHPGRGYTF.

This sequence joins TRBV27 and TRBJ2-5; 12 nucleotides align to TRBD1. Germline V lookup: CDR1 MNHEY, CDR2 SMNVEV (reference sequence). V lost 7 bases, J lost 5 bases, and 11 bases stayed unmatched. The CDR3 covers 16 residues. CDR3 DNA sequence: TGTGCCAGCACCAAAAGGGGGACAGGGGGCGCGGAGACCCAGTACTTC. Translating it yields CASTKRGTGGAETQYF.

The chain uses TRBV7-3 and TRBJ1-1, with TRBD1 as a possible D gene (6 bases). The CDR3 has 13 amino acids. V shed 4 bases and J shed 7 bases, with 13 bases lying between them. Per the germline V gene, CDR1 is SGHTA and CDR2 is FQGTGA. The CDR3 nucleotides read TGTGCCAGCAGCTCTACAGGGTTTCTTGAAGCTTTCTTT. This gives the protein CASSSTGFLEAFF. Drawing the rest from reference TRBV7-3 and TRBJ1-1, the complete variable domain is GAGVSQTPSNKVTEKGKYVELRCDPISGHTALYWYRQSLGQGPEFLIYFQGTGAADDSGLPNDRFFAVRPEGSVSTLKIQRTERGDSAVYLCASSSTGFLEAFFGQGTRLTVV.

As DNA, the CDR3 is TGTGCCAGCAGTTTGGGGACAGGGGTTCTGCAGTACTTC. The encoded protein is CASSLGTGVLQYF. The chain joins TRBV27 to TRBJ2-7; 10 bases match TRBD1. This CDR3 is 13 amino acids long. The ends lost 3 bases at V and 9 bases at J; junction bases unmatched: 5. Germline lookup yields CDR1 MNHEY and CDR2 SMNVEV (reference sequence).

This sequence joins TRBV9 and TRBJ2-5, with 7 bases lining up with TRBD2. V shed 3 bases, J shed 10 bases, and the junction held 3 bases outside the gene matches. CDR1 and CDR2 from the germline V gene are SGDLS and YYNGEE. The CDR3 is 11 amino acids. CDR3 nucleotides: TGTGCCAGCAGCGGCGGACTAGTCCAGTACTTC. Amino acid sequence: CASSGGLVQYF.

The chain joins TRBV10-3 to TRBJ2-3; a possible D gene is TRBD2 (5 bases). CDR1 and CDR2 from the germline V gene are ENHRY and SYGVKD. The V end was cut by 3 bases, the J end by 3 bases, with 10 bases between. This CDR3 has 14 amino acids. CDR3 region: CAISETTGTDTQYF. Here the CDR3 DNA reads TGTGCCATCAGTGAAACCACGGGGACAGATACGCAGTATTTT.

The CDR3 protein is CASSTGRGNTEAFF. As DNA, the CDR3 is TGTGCCAGCTCGACCGGTCGGGGAAACACTGAAGCTTTCTTT. This chain connects TRBV18 to TRBJ1-1, with unresolved D. Trimming pared 6 bases from V and 2 bases from J, leaving 13 bases between. This CDR3 comprises 14 residues. CDR1 and CDR2 from the germline V gene are KGHSH and LQKENI.

This rearrangement joins TRBV5-1 to TRBJ1-3; TRBD1 agrees at 8 bases. Trimming cost V 4 bases and J 4 bases; bases outside gene matches: 13. Germline lookup yields CDR1 SGHRS and CDR2 YFSETQ. The CDR3 length is 17 residues. DNA for the CDR3: TGCGCCAGCAGCCCCGACAGGCCCCGGACAGGGGGAAACACCATATATTTT. Translated: CASSPDRPRTGGNTIYF.

This clone was seen once. V is TRBV25-1 and J is TRBJ2-1; 9 bases align to TRBD2. The germline V gene has CDR1 MGHDK and CDR2 SYGVNS. V trimming: 2 bases; J trimming: 0 bases; junction bases outside the gene matches: 8. This CDR3 spans 18 amino acids. The CDR3 DNA follows: TGTGCCAGCAGTGAAGCAGCGGGGGGCCCCAGCTCCTACAATGAGCAGTTCTTC. Protein sequence: CASSEAAGGPSSYNEQFF.

The chain carries TRBV2 and TRBJ1-6, with TRBD1 matching over 8 bases. V lost 8 bases, J lost 12 bases, and 12 bases stayed unmatched. The CDR3 totals 14 residues. The germline V gene encodes CDR1 SNHLY and CDR2 FYNNEI. The CDR3: CASVGQGASEPLHF. The CDR3 DNA reads TGTGCCAGCGTAGGACAGGGAGCCTCGGAACCCCTCCACTTT. The variable domain in full, with the rest retrieved from reference TRBV2 and TRBJ1-6, is EPEVTQTPSHQVTQMGQEVILRCVPISNHLYFYWYRQILGQKVEFLVSFYNNEISEKSEIFDDQFSVERPDGSNFTLKIRSTKLEDSAMYFCASVGQGASEPLHFGNGTRLTVT.

The chain uses TRBV2 and TRBJ1-5; no definite D call. Germline CDR1 SNHLY, CDR2 FYNNEI. This CDR3 contains 14 residues. The V and J ends lost 2 bases and 3 bases respectively, with 8 bases between them. This CDR3 is CASSELSYNQPQHF. For the CDR3, the DNA is TGTGCCAGCAGTGAATTGAGTTACAATCAGCCCCAGCATTTT.

The gene calls are TRBV5-1 and TRBJ2-7, with 12 bases matching TRBD2. CDR1 and CDR2 from the germline V gene are SGHRS and YFSETQ. The trim removed 4 bases at V and 9 bases at J, leaving 11 bases unmatched. This CDR3 contains 15 residues. CDR3 residues: CASSGTVTSGGPQYF. DNA for the CDR3: TGCGCCAGCAGCGGGACAGTGACTAGCGGGGGACCGCAGTACTTC.

This sequence joins TRBV10-1 and TRBJ1-2; TRBD1 aligns across 10 bases. CDR3 length: 15 amino acids. Germline lookup yields CDR1 WNHNN and CDR2 SYGVQD (reference sequence). Trimming cost V 6 bases and J 3 bases; bases outside gene matches: 7. The CDR3 here is CASRPGQGSHYGYTF. The CDR3 nucleotides read TGCGCCAGCAGGCCGGGACAGGGGTCGCACTATGGCTACACCTTC.

The sample holds a few counts of this clone. The chain carries TRBV2 and TRBJ1-2; 7 nucleotides agree with TRBD1. Germline lookup yields CDR1 SNHLY and CDR2 FYNNEI. V lost 1 base to trimming and J lost 8 bases; unmatched junction nucleotides: 4. This CDR3 contains 13 residues. In DNA, the CDR3 is TGTGCCAGCAGTGAAGAGGGGGCTTTGGGCTACACCTTC. Amino acids: CASSEEGALGYTF.

The chain joins TRBV5-1 to TRBJ2-5; 8 bases line up with TRBD2. V shed 0 bases, J shed 2 bases, and the junction held 12 bases outside the gene matches. Germline lookup yields CDR1 SGHRS and CDR2 YFSETQ. The CDR3 contains 18 residues. The CDR3 sequence is CASSLGHRGGRLQETQYF. The CDR3 DNA sequence: TGCGCCAGCAGCTTGGGTCATCGCGGGGGGCGTCTACAAGAGACCCAGTACTTC. Combining the CDR3 with reference TRBV5-1 and TRBJ2-5 gives the whole variable domain KAGVTQTPRYLIKTRGQQVTLSCSPISGHRSVSWYQQTPGQGLQFLFEYFSETQRNKGNFPGRFSGRQFSNSRSEMNVSTLELGDSALYLCASSLGHRGGRLQETQYFGPGTRLLVL.

The chain links TRBV19 to TRBJ1-2; D unclear. The V and J ends lost 4 bases and 13 bases respectively, with 19 bases between them. Germline V lookup: CDR1 LNHDA, CDR2 SQIVND (reference sequence). The CDR3 sequence is 13 residues long. The CDR3 region is CASSNDPGSLPTF. The CDR3 nucleotides read TGTGCCAGTAGTAACGATCCGGGATCCCTACCCACCTTC.

This chain connects TRBV6-4 to TRBJ1-1; D is uncertain. Trimming shortened V by 1 base and J by 4 bases, and 10 bases separated the two germline ends. The germline V gene has CDR1 MRHNA and CDR2 SNTAGT. This CDR3 is 14 amino acids long. The CDR3 reads CASSDLKGGTEAFF. As DNA, the CDR3 is TGTGCCAGCAGTGACTTAAAGGGAGGCACTGAAGCTTTCTTT.

V and J are TRBV6-1 and TRBJ1-1; D gene ambiguous. V lost 0 bases and J lost 4, with 6 bases in between. Germline V gives CDR1 MNHNS, CDR2 SASEGT. The CDR3 is 13 residues long. The chain's CDR3 is CASSEARFTEAFF. CDR3 DNA sequence: TGTGCCAGCAGTGAAGCGCGGTTCACTGAAGCTTTCTTT.

The chain couples TRBV6-5 to TRBJ2-7, with TRBD2 as a possible D gene (7 bases). CDR3 size: 15 residues. The germline V and J ends were trimmed by 6 bases and 2 bases, with 17 bases remaining between them. Germline CDR1 and CDR2: MNHEY and SVGAGI. The DNA of the CDR3 is TGTGCCAGCAGCCGGGGGGCCGGGACCGCCTACGAGCAGTACTTC. Protein: CASSRGAGTAYEQYF.